Shown below are 25 T cell receptor beta chains from a single sample sequenced in a study of shared clonotypes between healthy human individuals. Using immunoSEQ multiplex PCR, the repertoire was profiled, and TCRdb retains in-frame clones only, with some absent. Among a few million clones listed, roughly nine tenths were seen once. Sequenced material: naive CD4+ T cells sorted from blood. The sample's subset: CD45RA+ positively selected. Receptor source: a man aged 18 to 35 in good health.

The gene calls are TRBV6-1 and TRBJ2-1, with D possibly called TRBD1 or TRBD2 (5 bases each). CDR1 is MNHNS, CDR2 SASEGT, per germline. Trimming shortened V by 3 bases and J by 5 bases, and 20 bases separated the two germline ends. This CDR3 spans 17 amino acids. The CDR3 sequence: CASSDGGTAVGNNEQFF. CDR3 DNA sequence: TGTGCCAGCAGTGATGGGGGAACAGCGGTTGGGAACAATGAGCAGTTCTTC.

V is TRBV6-1 and J is TRBJ1-4; D perhaps matches TRBD1 (6 bases). The CDR3 totals 16 residues. V lost 4 bases, J lost 8 bases, and 20 bases lay in between. Per the germline V gene, CDR1 is MNHNS and CDR2 is SASEGT. CDR3 nucleotides: TGTGCCAGCAGTGCCCAGGACAAGGGACATGTAGAAAAACTGTTTTTT. The encoded protein is CASSAQDKGHVEKLFF.

This clone turned up a few times. The chain joins TRBV6-5 to TRBJ1-1; no clear D. The germline V gene has CDR1 MNHEY and CDR2 SVGAGI. The germline V and J ends were trimmed by 6 bases and 10 bases, with 12 bases remaining between them. The CDR3 is 11 amino acids. The CDR3 is CASSLGPTAFF. The CDR3, as DNA: TGTGCCAGCAGCTTAGGCCCGACAGCTTTCTTT.

The chain carries TRBV30 and TRBJ2-7, with D uncertain. CDR3 length: 11 amino acids. Germline CDR1 is GTSNPN and CDR2 is SVGIG (reference sequence). The ends were cut back, 5 bases at V and 0 bases at J, with 5 bases in the middle. The CDR3 reads CAWASSYEQYF. The CDR3 DNA sequence: TGTGCCTGGGCAAGCTCCTACGAGCAGTACTTC.

The chain employs TRBV5-8 and TRBJ1-5; 8 bases agree with TRBD1. Germline CDR1 reads SGHTS; CDR2 reads YDEGEE. There are 15 residues in the CDR3. V lost 5 bases to trimming and J lost 0 bases; unmatched junction nucleotides: 4. Written as DNA, the CDR3 is TGTGCCAGCAGTCCCGGACAGGGTAGCAATCAGCCCCAGCATTTT. Its translation: CASSPGQGSNQPQHF.

This clone was observed once. This chain joins TRBV6-1 and TRBJ1-3; D perhaps matches TRBD1 (6 bases). The CDR3 extends over 14 amino acids. The ends were cut back, 8 bases at V and 0 bases at J, with 11 bases in the middle. The V gene's germline CDR1 is MNHNS and CDR2 SASEGT. CDR3 bases: TGTGCCAGCTGGACAGCGATCTCTGGAAACACCATATATTTT. It specifies CASWTAISGNTIYF.

This clone has more than one count but fewer than ten. The chain links TRBV19 to TRBJ1-5; no clear D. The CDR3 is 13 residues long. The V gene's germline CDR1 is LNHDA and CDR2 SQIVND (reference sequence). V lost 6 bases and J 2 bases, leaving 8 bases between the germline ends. The CDR3 nucleotides read TGTGCCAGTAGCGACATGGGCAATCAGCCCCAGCATTTT. This sequence encodes CASSDMGNQPQHF.

The chain combines TRBV6-5 with TRBJ1-4, with TRBD1 matching over 10 bases. Trimming removed 5 bases from V and 14 bases from J; junction bases left unmatched: 11. CDR3 size: 14 residues. CDR1 is MNHEY and CDR2 is SVGAGI in the germline V gene. The chain's CDR3 is CASSPKRQGAILFF. CDR3 DNA sequence: TGTGCCAGCAGTCCTAAACGACAGGGGGCAATTCTGTTTTTT.

V and J are TRBV19 and TRBJ1-2; D is unresolved. CDR3 length equals 15 residues. Germline V gene data show CDR1 as LNHDA and CDR2 as SQIVND (reference sequence). Trimming cost V 1 base and J 4 bases, with 13 bases left between them. CDR3 sequence reads: CASSIGRQTSYGYTF. The CDR3 bases are TGTGCCAGTAGTATAGGCAGGCAGACATCCTATGGCTACACCTTC.

Concerning this clone: Other DNA sequences in this sample translate to the same CDR3. The chain recombines TRBV15 with TRBJ1-4; TRBD1 might be the D (5 bases). The CDR3 totals 16 residues. The V gene's germline CDR1 is LNHNV and CDR2 YYDKDF (reference sequence). V dropped 0 bases and J dropped 5 bases, with 13 bases sitting between them. The CDR3 loop is CATSRDLSGGNEKLFF. The CDR3 region has the DNA TGTGCCACCAGCAGAGATTTGTCGGGGGGAAATGAAAAACTGTTTTTT.

The V call is TRBV11-2, the J call TRBJ2-7; D gene unclear. Deletions cut 5 bases from V and 0 bases from J, with 11 bases between. Per the germline V gene, CDR1 is SGHAT and CDR2 is FQNNGV. The CDR3 totals 14 residues. The DNA of the CDR3 is TGTGCCAGCAGCGCCGCTCTGGACTCCTACGAGCAGTACTTC. As protein: CASSAALDSYEQYF.

The gene calls are TRBV2 and TRBJ2-5; 10 bases are shared with TRBD2. Germline assignment: CDR1 SNHLY and CDR2 FYNNEI. The trim removed 10 bases at V and 5 bases at J, leaving 7 bases unmatched. This CDR3 contains 13 residues. Written as DNA, the CDR3 is TGTGCCACCAGCGGGGGGGTGATGGAGACCCAGTACTTC. It encodes CATSGGVMETQYF.

The V call is TRBV6-1, the J call TRBJ1-6; TRBD1 matches 7 bases. The germline gives CDR1 MNHNS, CDR2 SASEGT. The V gene end was trimmed by 4 bases and the J gene end by 3 bases; junction bases not matched to a gene: 9. The length of the CDR3 is 17 residues. CDR3 sequence: CASSVDRTGNYNSPLHF. In nucleotides, the CDR3 is TGTGCCAGCAGTGTCGACCGGACAGGCAACTATAATTCACCCCTCCACTTT.

The CDR3 DNA is TGTGCCAGCAGTTTATGGGGGTTGGATAATTCACCCCTCCACTTT. This encodes CASSLWGLDNSPLHF. This chain joins TRBV27 and TRBJ1-6; D might be TRBD1 (5 bases). This CDR3 has 15 amino acids. Germline loops: CDR1 MNHEY, CDR2 SMNVEV (reference sequence). V was clipped by 1 base and J by 5 bases, with 9 bases between them.

The chain carries TRBV19 and TRBJ2-1, with D possibly being TRBD1 (5 bases). The germline gives CDR1 LNHDA, CDR2 SQIVND (reference sequence). V was cut by 5 bases and J by 7 bases, with 18 bases left in between. There are 15 residues in the CDR3. CDR3 coding DNA: TGTGCCAGTAGTCCCCAGGGCTTACTTAGTAATGAGCAGTTCTTC. Protein: CASSPQGLLSNEQFF.

This chain uses TRBV4-3 with TRBJ2-2; weak D call: TRBD2 (5 bases). Germline V gene sequence: CDR1 LGHNA, CDR2 YSLEER. The CDR3 sequence is 15 residues long. Trimming pared 0 bases from V and 7 bases from J, leaving 12 bases between. The chain's CDR3 is CASSQDRASIGELFF. Here the CDR3 DNA reads TGCGCCAGCAGCCAAGATAGGGCTAGCATCGGGGAGCTGTTTTTT.

The V gene is TRBV5-6, the J gene TRBJ2-3, with 8 bases identical to TRBD2. Per germline, CDR1 SGHDT and CDR2 YYEEEE. CDR3 size: 16 residues. Trimming took 2 bases from V and 2 from J; bases not matched to a gene: 7. The CDR3 DNA reads as TGTGCCAGCAGCTTTCGATCTAGCGGGTTCACAGATACGCAGTATTTT. Translated: CASSFRSSGFTDTQYF.

The rearrangement joins TRBV19 to TRBJ2-3; 9 bases align to TRBD2. The CDR3 is 18 residues long. Per germline, CDR1 LNHDA and CDR2 SQIVND (reference sequence). J gave up 1 base and V 4 bases, and 12 bases lay outside the gene matches. The CDR3 is CASSTGTSRSRGTDTQYF. The CDR3 DNA follows: TGTGCCAGTAGTACCGGGACTAGCCGGTCCAGGGGCACAGATACGCAGTATTTT.

Only one count was recorded for this clone. The chain is built from TRBV29-1 and TRBJ2-5, with TRBD1 matching over 10 bases. Germline CDR1 and CDR2: SQVTM and ANQGSEA. The CDR3 is 13 amino acids. In DNA, the CDR3 is TGCAGAACCCCCGACAGGGGGCAAAAGACCCAGTACTTC. Its translation is CRTPDRGQKTQYF. Looking up the rest from reference TRBV29-1 and TRBJ2-5 gives the full variable domain: SAVISQKPSRDICQRGTSLTIQCQVDSQVTMMFWYRQQPGQSLTLIATANQGSEATYESGFVIDKFPISRPNLTFSTLTVSNMSPEDSSIYLCRTPDRGQKTQYFGPGTRLLVL.

In its sample, this clone was seen once. This rearrangement joins TRBV5-1 to TRBJ1-4, with 10 bases lining up with TRBD1. The CDR3 sequence is 13 residues long. CDR1 is SGHRS, CDR2 YFSETQ, per germline. V lost 4 bases and J lost 8; bases outside the gene matches: 2. CDR3 protein: CASSGDRGEKLFF. The CDR3 coding sequence is TGCGCCAGCAGCGGGGACAGGGGAGAAAAACTGTTTTTT.

This chain uses TRBV18 with TRBJ1-5, with TRBD1 identical over 10 bases. The germline V gene encodes CDR1 KGHSH and CDR2 LQKENI. The CDR3 spans 15 residues. V lost 5 bases, J lost 7 bases, and 8 bases stayed unmatched. CDR3: CASSGETGGRQPQHF. The DNA for the CDR3 is TGTGCCAGCTCAGGCGAGACAGGGGGCCGGCAGCCCCAGCATTTT.

This clone was detected only a few times. The sample carries other DNA sequences with the same CDR3. The rearrangement joins TRBV6-1 to TRBJ1-1; D is perhaps TRBD1 (6 bases). The CDR3 is 13 amino acids. Germline V gene data show CDR1 as MNHNS and CDR2 as SASEGT. Deletions cut 1 base from V and 5 bases from J, with 8 bases between. The CDR3 DNA reads TGTGCCAGCAGTGAAGGGGGGCGGACTGAAGCTTTCTTT. Translated: CASSEGGRTEAFF.

The chain links TRBV9 to TRBJ1-4, with D unresolved. Trimming shortened V by 0 bases and J by 6 bases, and 12 bases separated the two germline ends. The V gene's germline CDR1 is SGDLS and CDR2 YYNGEE. CDR3 length equals 15 residues. The CDR3 DNA reads TGTGCCAGCAGCGTAGCTGGTAAGTCTGATGAAAAACTGTTTTTT. Protein product: CASSVAGKSDEKLFF.

This chain links TRBV4-1 with TRBJ2-7; TRBD1 matches 7 bases. V gave up 1 base and J gave up 4 bases; unmatched junction bases: 13. Germline CDR1 is MGHRA and CDR2 is YSYEKL. The CDR3 contains 17 residues. This chain's CDR3 is CASSQGASRQGLYEQYF. For the CDR3, the DNA is TGCGCCAGCAGCCAAGGGGCTTCGCGACAGGGTTTGTACGAGCAGTACTTC.

The chain combines TRBV4-1 with TRBJ2-6; 10 bases are shared with TRBD2. The CDR3 is 19 amino acids. From germline, CDR1 is MGHRA and CDR2 YSYEKL. V shed 3 bases and J 2 bases; nucleotides not matched to a gene: 10. CDR3 amino acids: CASSQGSGGLLAGANVLTF. The CDR3 nucleotides read TGCGCCAGCAGCCAGGGTAGCGGGGGGCTTCTGGCTGGGGCCAACGTCCTGACTTTC.